These 6 T cell receptor beta chains were all obtained from the same sample, sequenced in a study of T cells expressing NK-cell markers. From its re-call of the 5' RACE reads, TCRdb lists each CDR3 protein once, without DNA. The ten most abundant clones cover around 50% of a sample with approximately 22,000 distinct CDR3 sequences. The sequencing sample was made of blood T cells: a sorted CD56 or NKG2C T cell subset, CD4+ or CD8+ T cells, or bulk PBMC T cells (not recorded which). All receptors derive from a man aged 18 to 70 in good health.

This rearrangement joins TRBV5-1 to TRBJ1-4. This CDR3 region has 17 residues. Per germline, CDR1 SGHRS and CDR2 YFSETQ. The CDR3 reads CASSRTGLRWTNEKLFF.

The chain joins TRBV6-1 to TRBJ2-1. The CDR3 has 16 amino acids. CDR1 is MNHNS and CDR2 is SASEGT in the germline V gene. The CDR3 loop is CASSEIRGSSYNEQFF.

CDR3 protein: CSARGGQETQYF. This chain links TRBV20-1 with TRBJ2-5; TCRdb's D call, TRBD2, is unchecked because there is no DNA. Germline V gene lookup returns CDR1 DFQATT and CDR2 SNEGSKA (reference sequence). The CDR3 contains 12 residues.

The chain uses TRBV20-1 and TRBJ2-7; TCRdb outputs TRBD2, but without DNA this stays unchecked. The CDR3 contains 13 residues. CDR1 and CDR2 from the germline V gene are DFQATT and SNEGSKA (reference sequence). CDR3 loop: CSAPGLVSYEQYF.

The V gene is TRBV12-3 or TRBV12-4, the J gene TRBJ2-3; TCRdb outputs TRBD1, but without DNA this stays unchecked. CDR3 length equals 14 residues. The CDR3 reads CASSLRQNTDTQYF.

V and J are TRBV7-9 and TRBJ2-3; TCRdb's D call of TRBD2 is untestable without DNA. The CDR3 spans 17 residues. Germline V gene sequence: CDR1 SEHNR, CDR2 FQNEAQ (reference sequence). CDR3 protein: CASSSSLAGGLTDTQYF.